This entry features one T cell receptor beta chain sequence. This sample was included in a study of blood T cell repertoires in COVID-19. Background on the study: Spain, Italy and the United States supplied samples that represented acute and convalescent COVID-19.

Source study methods: Reference gene primer amplification in the assay estimated nucleated cell counts. Using immunoSEQ multiplex PCR, the repertoire was profiled, and TCRdb retains in-frame clones only, with some absent. The DNA was the basis for D and trimming; V, J and clone size are from that table. The sample includes 200,000 to 250,000 clones, 82% of them seen just once. Per the germline V gene, CDR1 is GTSNPN and CDR2 is SVGIG (reference sequence). V shed 3 bases, J shed 6 bases, and the junction held 7 bases outside the gene matches. This CDR3 region has 13 residues. Seattle participants joined during active infection and were tracked over time.

V and J are TRBV30 and TRBJ1-2; 7 nucleotides align to TRBD1. Sequencing used peripheral blood. The source is a woman older than 75 with COVID-19, enrolled during active disease. The CDR3 DNA reads as TGTGCCTGGAGCGCCGGACAGGTTCATGGCTACACCTTC. It is translated as CAWSAGQVHGYTF.